This TCR beta chain was captured by sequencing in a study of T cell repertoires in cytomegalovirus infection. Overall study context: Both CMV infection and a matching HLA type were indicated by public TCR beta signatures. Whole-study findings and limits: Adding up the frequency of public TCR beta families identified people who carried CMV plus the relevant HLA.

This clonotype was counted at least ten times. The antigen is not known. MiXCR, applied by TCRdb to the reads, yields one record per CDR3 protein. The top ten hold around 14% of the sample, which has a few hundred thousand distinct CDR3 sequences, around 27% seen once. The germline CDR1 and CDR2 sequences are SGHDT and YYEEEE. The CDR3 spans 14 residues. V dropped 4 bases and J dropped 0 bases, with 11 bases sitting between them. This chain links TRBV5-6 with TRBJ2-7; either TRBD1 or TRBD2 may fit D (5 bases each). This receptor was taken from a human donor in good health (CMV status not recorded). Some clones in this sample may be carry-over from other donors' samples. The sample was PBMCs. The CDR3 DNA is TGTGCCAGCAGCGGGACGGACAACTCCTACGAGCAGTACTTC. This encodes CASSGTDNSYEQYF.